The 28 T cell receptor beta chains below all came from one sample that was sequenced in a study of shared clonotypes between healthy human individuals (dated by TCRdb to the early 2020s). To prepare the library, the immunoSEQ multiplex PCR assay was applied. Held by TCRdb, this immuneACCESS table contains in-frame sequences only and omits some clones. Under half of the omission traces to an unresolved V gene where checked; the cause of the rest is unknown. The sample table holds about 1 million clones, of which 75% to 85% were seen once. Around 0.47% of the sample rests with the top ten. The sample taken for sequencing was memory CD4+ T cells from PBMCs. The label giving this sample's cell subset or site can be read as: CD45RA-negative fraction. The receptors derive from a man younger than 35 in good health. Some clones in this sample may be carry-over from other donors' samples.

This sequence joins TRBV5-1 and TRBJ1-4; no firm D call. The CDR3 is 14 residues long. The V gene's germline CDR1 is SGHRS and CDR2 YFSETQ. The V and J ends lost 2 bases and 8 bases respectively, with 13 bases between them. The CDR3 loop is CASSLANTREKLFF. The CDR3 DNA follows: TGCGCCAGCAGCTTAGCGAACACCAGAGAAAAACTGTTTTTT.

This sequence joins TRBV6-1 and TRBJ2-5; 12 bases are a match to TRBD1. The V gene end was trimmed by 4 bases and the J gene end by 2 bases; junction bases not matched to a gene: 5. Germline values: CDR1 MNHNS, CDR2 SASEGT. This CDR3 spans 16 amino acids. The CDR3, as DNA: TGTGCCAGCAGTGGTTTGGGACAGGGGGCTCAAGAGACCCAGTACTTC. Translated: CASSGLGQGAQETQYF.

This clone was seen only a few times. This chain connects TRBV6-5 to TRBJ2-7; D is undetermined. Trimming left V 1 base short and J 7 bases short, with 8 bases between. CDR1 and CDR2 (germline): MNHEY, SVGAGI. This CDR3 has 12 amino acids. The CDR3 loop is CASSYYGGEQYF. CDR3 bases: TGTGCCAGCAGTTACTACGGTGGGGAGCAGTACTTC.

This chain joins TRBV4-2 and TRBJ2-7, with 12 bases identical to TRBD2. The CDR3 loop spans 17 amino acids. Losses at the gene ends were 3 bases for V and 6 bases for J; bases not matched to a gene: 12. Germline V gene lookup returns CDR1 LGHNA and CDR2 YNFKEQ. As DNA, the CDR3 is TGTGCCAGCAGCCAGGATCTAGCGGGAGGGCCCTTGGGCGAGCAGTACTTC. It yields the protein CASSQDLAGGPLGEQYF.

J is TRBJ1-1 and V is TRBV10-3, with TRBD1 as a possible D gene (6 bases). V was pared by 6 bases and J by 4 bases, with 12 bases between. The germline gives CDR1 ENHRY, CDR2 SYGVKD. This CDR3 contains 13 residues. CDR3 region: CAIRGGQPTEAFF. The CDR3 coding sequence is TGTGCCATCAGAGGAGGACAGCCCACTGAAGCTTTCTTT.

The genes are TRBV5-1 and TRBJ1-2, with D tentatively TRBD1 (5 bases). Germline V CDR1 and CDR2: SGHRS, YFSETQ. The CDR3 has 14 residues. V lost 6 bases and J lost 0, with 12 bases in between. The CDR3 reads CASTPGRSNYGYTF. The DNA for the CDR3 is TGCGCCAGCACCCCGGGACGGTCTAACTATGGCTACACCTTC.

The chain carries TRBV7-2 and TRBJ2-7; D unresolved. The CDR3 loop spans 17 amino acids. Looked up from germline, CDR1 is SGHTA and CDR2 is FQGNSA. With 6 bases removed from V and 4 bases from J, the gap between germline ends came to 25 bases. The CDR3 region is CASSRPANKTLGYEQYF. DNA for the CDR3: TGTGCCAGCAGTCGCCCGGCCAATAAAACTCTTGGGTACGAGCAGTACTTC.

J is TRBJ2-1 and V is TRBV10-3, with TRBD1 as a possible D gene (5 bases). Trimming stripped 2 bases from V and 0 bases from J, with 8 bases between. CDR1 is ENHRY, CDR2 SYGVKD, per germline. The CDR3 is 15 residues long. The CDR3 here is CAISERQSSYNEQFF. CDR3 coding DNA: TGTGCCATCAGTGAGCGACAGAGCTCCTACAATGAGCAGTTCTTC.

This rearrangement joins TRBV10-3 to TRBJ2-2, with 7 nucleotides matching TRBD1. Losses at the gene ends were 8 bases for V and 0 bases for J; bases not matched to a gene: 12. The CDR3 has 17 residues. The germline V gene encodes CDR1 ENHRY and CDR2 SYGVKD. In nucleotides, the CDR3 is TGTGCCATCTCACCCTCGGGGCAGGGGGCGAACACCGGGGAGCTGTTTTTT. Translated, it gives CAISPSGQGANTGELFF.

As for this clone: The junction differs from germline at one of its ends, possibly a read error. This chain connects TRBV6-1 to TRBJ2-2, with TRBD2 as a possible D gene (6 bases). The CDR3 has 12 amino acids. The germline CDR1 and CDR2 sequences are MNHNS and SASEGT. CDR3 sequence reads: CASSEGGGVLFF. The CDR3, as DNA: TGTGCCAGCAGTGAAGGTGGAGGGGTGCTGTTTTTT.

This sequence joins TRBV28 and TRBJ2-3, with a possible D match to TRBD1 (5 bases). Trimming took off 5 bases at V and 1 base at J, with 10 bases between the two ends. This CDR3 is 14 amino acids long. The germline V gene has CDR1 MDHEN and CDR2 SYDVKM. The CDR3 coding sequence is TGTGCCAGCAGTGCAGGGCCCCGCACAGATACGCAGTATTTT. Translated: CASSAGPRTDTQYF.

The chain couples TRBV5-1 to TRBJ2-1; 8 bases fit TRBD1. Germline loops: CDR1 SGHRS, CDR2 YFSETQ. The CDR3 length is 14 residues. V dropped 4 bases and J dropped 3; count of bases not matched to a gene: 3. The CDR3 spells CASSDTGGYNEQFF. The CDR3 nucleotides read TGCGCCAGCAGCGATACAGGGGGCTACAATGAGCAGTTCTTC.

This clone occurred a few times. The identical CDR3 is also encoded by other nucleotide sequences in the sample. This chain links TRBV2 with TRBJ2-7; D gene uncertain. The germline V gene encodes CDR1 SNHLY and CDR2 FYNNEI. The V and J ends lost 0 bases and 4 bases respectively, with 1 base between them. This CDR3 spans 11 amino acids. In DNA form, the CDR3 reads TGTGCCAGCAGTGAAGCTTACGAGCAGTACTTC. Translated: CASSEAYEQYF.

This clone was observed a few times. The chain combines TRBV20-1 with TRBJ2-1; D unclear. Germline lookup yields CDR1 DFQATT and CDR2 SNEGSKA (reference sequence). V gave up 7 bases and J gave up 3 bases, with 7 bases separating them. CDR3 length: 11 amino acids. The CDR3: CSVLLYNEQFF. DNA for the CDR3: TGCAGTGTGTTGCTCTACAATGAGCAGTTCTTC.

This clone was counted between two and nine times. This chain uses TRBV28 with TRBJ2-7; 7 bases fit TRBD2. V shed 2 bases, J shed 4 bases, and the junction held 5 bases outside the gene matches. Looked up from germline, CDR1 is MDHEN and CDR2 is SYDVKM. The CDR3 covers 14 residues. CDR3 sequence (DNA): TGTGCCAGCAGTTTACCAGGGAGGGGATACGAGCAGTACTTC. Translation gives CASSLPGRGYEQYF. The whole variable domain, filled in from reference TRBV28 and TRBJ2-7, reads DVKVTQSSRYLVKRTGEKVFLECVQDMDHENMFWYRQDPGLGLRLIYFSYDVKMKEKGDIPEGYSVSREKKERFSLILESASTNQTSMYLCASSLPGRGYEQYFGPGTRLTVT.

This rearrangement joins TRBV27 to TRBJ2-1, with 14 bases matching TRBD2. Germline CDR1 MNHEY, CDR2 SMNVEV (reference sequence). The CDR3 has 21 residues. V shed 4 bases, J shed 0 bases, and the junction held 14 bases outside the gene matches. The CDR3 bases are TGTGCCAGCAGTTCGGGGACTAGCGGGAGACCACTACTTCTCTCCTACAATGAGCAGTTCTTC. Its translation: CASSSGTSGRPLLLSYNEQFF.

The rearrangement uses TRBV13 and TRBJ2-5, with D uncertain. The CDR3 spans 12 residues. Per the germline V gene, CDR1 is PRHDT and CDR2 is FYEKMQ (reference sequence). The V end lost 5 bases, the J end lost 5 bases, and 9 bases lay between the germline ends. CDR3 in amino acids: CASSALGETQYF. The CDR3 DNA follows: TGTGCCAGCAGCGCCCTAGGGGAGACCCAGTACTTC. Looking up the rest from reference TRBV13 and TRBJ2-5 gives the full variable domain: AAGVIQSPRHLIKEKRETATLKCYPIPRHDTVYWYQQGPGQDPQFLISFYEKMQSDKGSIPDRFSAQQFSDYHSELNMSSLELGDSALYFCASSALGETQYFGPGTRLLVL.

The rearrangement joins TRBV5-1 to TRBJ1-3; 11 bases are a match to TRBD1. CDR1 is SGHRS, CDR2 YFSETQ, per germline. V shed 2 bases and J 4 bases; nucleotides not matched to a gene: 5. The CDR3 has 16 amino acids. Here the CDR3 reads CASSFGQGAAGNTIYF. CDR3 sequence (DNA): TGCGCCAGCAGCTTTGGACAGGGGGCAGCGGGAAACACCATATATTTT.

This clone was seen a single time. The chain recombines TRBV29-1 with TRBJ2-2; D is unclear. V lost 6 bases to trimming and J lost 1 base, with 9 bases between them. Looked up from germline, CDR1 is SQVTM and CDR2 is ANQGSEA. CDR3 length equals 13 residues. The CDR3 DNA follows: TGCAGCGTCCCCCGCGGGAACACCGGGGAGCTGTTTTTT. This translates into CSVPRGNTGELFF.

The chain employs TRBV19 and TRBJ2-7, with D perhaps matching TRBD1 or TRBD2 (6 bases each). Germline V gene lookup returns CDR1 LNHDA and CDR2 SQIVND (reference sequence). Trimming took off 5 bases at V and 3 bases at J, with 14 bases between the two ends. This CDR3 contains 14 residues. CDR3 nucleotide sequence: TGTGCCAGTAGTGATCGGAGGGGGGACTACGAGCAGTACTTC. Its protein product is CASSDRRGDYEQYF.

The chain combines TRBV10-3 with TRBJ2-7; 11 bases map to TRBD2. After removal of 6 bases from V and 5 bases from J, the junction contained 9 bases not matched to a gene. The germline gives CDR1 ENHRY, CDR2 SYGVKD. The CDR3 has 15 amino acids. The CDR3 region has the DNA TGTGCCATCAGCGCTAGCGGGGGGCCCTTTGACGAGCAGTACTTC. This encodes CAISASGGPFDEQYF.

This chain connects TRBV6-5 to TRBJ2-7; TRBD2 matches at 7 bases. With V trimmed by 2 bases and J by 0 bases, 7 bases remained unmatched. The CDR3 runs to 16 residues. Germline V gives CDR1 MNHEY, CDR2 SVGAGI. DNA of the CDR3: TGTGCCAGCAGTTACAAGGGACTACGGAGCTCCTACGAGCAGTACTTC. This sequence encodes CASSYKGLRSSYEQYF.

The table lists this clone with a few counts. The chain employs TRBV2 and TRBJ2-3; no clear D. CDR1 is SNHLY, CDR2 FYNNEI, per germline. The CDR3 sequence is 15 residues long. V lost 8 bases, J lost 0 bases, and 15 bases lay in between. The chain's CDR3 is CASELDGTSTDTQYF. CDR3 nucleotides: TGTGCCAGCGAGCTTGACGGTACTAGCACAGATACGCAGTATTTT.

In its sample, this clone was seen once. The chain couples TRBV18 to TRBJ1-5; D perhaps matches TRBD1 (6 bases). V lost 4 bases to trimming and J lost 0 bases, with 10 bases between them. This CDR3 is built from 15 residues. From germline, CDR1 is KGHSH and CDR2 LQKENI. The CDR3 DNA follows: TGTGCCAGCTCACGGACAGAGCCTAGCAATCAGCCCCAGCATTTT. It translates to CASSRTEPSNQPQHF.

The V call is TRBV7-9, the J call TRBJ1-3, with D hard to call. The germline gives CDR1 SEHNR, CDR2 FQNEAQ (reference sequence). This CDR3 comprises 13 residues. Trimming stripped 5 bases from V and 0 bases from J, with 5 bases between. CDR3: CASSQSSGNTIYF. As DNA, the CDR3 is TGTGCCAGCAGCCAGAGCTCTGGAAACACCATATATTTT.

The V call is TRBV2, the J call TRBJ1-1, with a tentative D call TRBD1 (5 bases). This CDR3 has 14 amino acids. Germline V lookup: CDR1 SNHLY, CDR2 FYNNEI. V shed 7 bases and J shed 0 bases, with 12 bases lying between them. DNA for the CDR3: TGTGCCAGCAAAGGTTCCAGGGTGAACACTGAAGCTTTCTTT. As protein: CASKGSRVNTEAFF.

V usage is TRBV27 and J usage is TRBJ1-5; perhaps TRBD1 as D (5 bases). Germline lookup yields CDR1 MNHEY and CDR2 SMNVEV (reference sequence). The CDR3 extends over 14 amino acids. The V and J ends lost 5 bases and 4 bases respectively, with 12 bases between them. The CDR3 sequence: CASSPSDSNQPQHF. The CDR3 DNA reads TGTGCCAGCAGTCCATCTGACAGTAATCAGCCCCAGCATTTT.

A word on this clone: The sample carries other DNA sequences with the same CDR3. The gene calls are TRBV7-6 and TRBJ2-7, with 8 bases lining up with TRBD2. The CDR3 consists of 14 residues. The trim removed 4 bases at V and 0 bases at J, leaving 2 bases unmatched. Looked up from germline, CDR1 is SGHVS and CDR2 is FNYEAQ. This CDR3 is CASSSTSGSYEQYF. In DNA form, the CDR3 reads TGTGCCAGCAGCTCCACTAGCGGCTCCTACGAGCAGTACTTC. Based on the CDR3 plus reference TRBV7-6 and TRBJ2-7, the full variable domain is GAGVSQSPRYKVTKRGQDVALRCDPISGHVSLYWYRQALGQGPEFLTYFNYEAQQDKSGLPNDRFSAERPEGSISTLTIQRTEQRDSAMYRCASSSTSGSYEQYFGPGTRLTVT.